Listed below are T cell receptor beta chains from one sample, sequenced in a study of blood T cell repertoires in COVID-19. Libraries were prepared by immunoSEQ multiplex PCR; TCRdb keeps only in-frame clonotypes and omits some of them. The repertoire holds 150,000 or so clones, with 60% to 85% as singletons. Material: peripheral blood. These receptor sequences come from a woman aged 55-70 years with COVID-19, enrolled during active disease. The CDR3 runs from the conserved cysteine through the conserved F or W. The D gene is left open where the match is weak. Part of the rows lack a size; the others show once, few, many or a class for expanded clones.

14 | TRBD1 | - | TRBV4-3 | CASSPSDRGYEQYF
16 | TRBD2 | few | TRBV10-3 | CAISQRPGLADNEQFF
18 | TRBD2 | - | TRBV7-9 | CASSLVTLAAYGGNEQFF
15 | TRBD1 | - | TRBV7-9 | CASSLGQGANTEAFF
16 | TRBD1 | - | TRBV5-1 | CASSRLTGATAGELFF
15 | - | - | TRBV19 | CASSPHRANTGELFF
16 | TRBD1 | - | TRBV28 | CASSKNRGQGNQPQHF
14 | - | - | TRBV11-2 | CASSLQGQNTEAFF
16 | TRBD1 | - | TRBV24-1 | CATSDPLPGGAETQYF
13 | TRBD1 | - | TRBV29-1 | CSVGDRVAGELFF
15 | - | - | TRBV10-3 | CATHAIGTAGLGAFF
14 | - | - | TRBV4-2 | CASIGSRDNSPLHF
17 | TRBD2 | once | TRBV10-3 | CAISVLASGANTGELFF
13 | TRBD1 | - | TRBV7-9 | CASSPGQDYGYTF
14 | - | - | TRBV7-2 | CASSLRGRNYGYTF
16 | - | few | TRBV5-4 | CASSPRTGLGNEKLFF
15 | TRBD2 | - | TRBV4-1 | CASSPLAGDTGELFF
13 | TRBD1 | many | TRBV30 | CAGYRDRGLGYTF
12 | - | - | TRBV28 | CASRRDADTQYF
11 | - | - | TRBV28 | CVSSPGTEAFF
15 | - | few | TRBV5-8 | CASSLDERSGNTIYF
15 | - | - | TRBV19 | CASSIAGNMRGEQFF
15 | - | many | TRBV5-1 | CASSLMGRANEKLFF
16 | - | - | TRBV9 | CASSVEQGIVTDTQYF
14 | TRBD2 | - | TRBV28 | CASRSGGIEETQYF
14 | - | - | TRBV10-1 | CASSEVGPGETQYF
13 | - | once | TRBV5-1 | CASSLDRDQPQHF
17 | - | - | TRBV18 | CASSPLTGKDGNSPLHF
16 | TRBD1 | - | TRBV24-1 | CATSELQGAPYNEQFF
15 | - | - | TRBV4-3 | CASSQERRDTDTQYF
16 | TRBD2 | - | TRBV7-3 | CASSFSGGAGTDTQYF
15 | - | - | TRBV6-5 | CASSLLRGEGETQYF
15 | TRBD2 | - | TRBV27 | CASSLLAGVKDTQYF
17 | TRBD2 | - | TRBV6-2/TRBV6-3 | CASSYRVAGGAKNIQYF
12 | - | once | TRBV27 | CASSRGGGRQYF
16 | TRBD1 | - | TRBV28 | CASSSPGQGMNTEAFF
16 | TRBD2 | once | TRBV5-1 | CASSSRLAGGNREQYF
14 | - | few | TRBV5-4 | CASSLWGLNQPQHF
14 | - | - | TRBV3-1/TRBV3-2 | CASSQAGEGYGYTF
13 | - | - | TRBV5-5 | CASSSGIVEPQHF
17 | TRBD1 | once | TRBV23-1 | CAEPPHPGQGTNQPQHF
13 | - | - | TRBV10-3 | CAISESYSYEQYF
16 | - | - | TRBV29-1 | CSVGRGGGAPYNEQFF
14 | - | few | TRBV5-5 | CARWAGSSKNIQYF
15 | TRBD1 | - | TRBV28 | CASSLSVRGLYGYTF